Listed below are T cell receptor beta chains from one sample, sequenced in a study of blood T cell repertoires in COVID-19. TCRdb keeps only in-frame clones here, not all; method: immunoSEQ multiplex PCR. The sample has about 400,000 clones, 89% seen once. The sample consisted of peripheral blood. These receptors were obtained from a middle-aged man with acute or convalescent COVID-19. Each CDR3 is given with its conserved first and last residue. The order of the fields is V gene, D gene, clone size, J gene, CDR3 DNA, CDR3 protein. A D gene is named only where the DNA matches it firmly. Not every row has a clone size; where given, it reads once, few, many or a size class.

TRBV7-8	.	.	TRBJ2-3	TGTGCCAGCAGCTTATTGGAGATGGCAGATACGCAGTATTTT	CASSLLEMADTQYF
TRBV6-2/TRBV6-3	.	.	TRBJ1-1	TGTGCCAGCAGTCTTACCCTCGGACAGAACACTGAAGCTTTCTTT	CASSLTLGQNTEAFF
TRBV5-6	TRBD1	.	TRBJ1-1	TGTGCCAGCACCTTCGGACAGGGCCTTTCCGGGGCTTTCTTT	CASTFGQGLSGAFF
TRBV19	.	.	TRBJ1-5	TGTGCCAGTAGTATTGGACGGGCGGGGGCCTATAGCAATCAGCCCCAGCATTTT	CASSIGRAGAYSNQPQHF
TRBV5-8	.	.	TRBJ1-4	TGTGCCAGCAGCGTCGACAGAAATGAAAAACTGTTTTTT	CASSVDRNEKLFF
TRBV10-3	.	.	TRBJ2-3	TGTGCCATCAGGGAGGAGGGATACACAGATACGCAGTATTTT	CAIREEGYTDTQYF
TRBV5-4	TRBD2	.	TRBJ2-2	TGTGCCAGCAGCTTGGGGTCGGGAGGGGTCACCGGGGAGCTGTTTTTT	CASSLGSGGVTGELFF
TRBV6-2/TRBV6-3	TRBD1	.	TRBJ1-5	TGTGCCAGCAGTTCCGACTGGACAGGGTATAATCAGCCCCAGCATTTT	CASSSDWTGYNQPQHF
TRBV19	TRBD1	.	TRBJ2-6	TGTGCCAGTAGCGGGACAGGGTTCCTCTCTGGGGCCAACGTCCTGACTTTC	CASSGTGFLSGANVLTF
TRBV28	TRBD1	.	TRBJ2-5	TGTGCCAGCAGTACAACAAGCCTACAGGGGGCAAGGGAGACCCAGTACTTC	CASSTTSLQGARETQYF
TRBV7-3	.	.	TRBJ2-7	TGTGCCAGCAGCTTACAGGGTGTCCTAAGCGAGCAGTACTTC	CASSLQGVLSEQYF
TRBV20-1	.	.	TRBJ2-7	TGCAGTGCTGCTAGGACTGGAAGGCAGTACTTC	CSAARTGRQYF
TRBV9	TRBD2	.	TRBJ2-2	TGTGCCAGCAGTAAGGGACTAGCGAGCGACGGGGAGCTGTTTTTT	CASSKGLASDGELFF
TRBV7-8	TRBD1	few	TRBJ1-1	TGTGCCAGCAGCTTAAGGGGACAGGCATACACTGAAGCTTTCTTT	CASSLRGQAYTEAFF
TRBV5-1	.	.	TRBJ1-1	TGCGCCAGCAGCTCCCAGGGAGGGTATGACACTGAAGCTTTCTTT	CASSSQGGYDTEAFF
TRBV14	TRBD1	.	TRBJ1-1	TGTGCCAGCAGCCCGGGGCCGGGACAGGGGAACACTGAAGCTTTCTTT	CASSPGPGQGNTEAFF
TRBV19	.	.	TRBJ1-5	TGTGCCAGTAGTAGGGGGCCCGTTACGGGTCAGCCCCAGCATTTT	CASSRGPVTGQPQHF
TRBV9	.	.	TRBJ2-1	TGTGCCAGCAGCGTATTAGAACTACCCTACAATGAGCAGTTCTTC	CASSVLELPYNEQFF
TRBV4-3	TRBD2	many	TRBJ2-1	TGCGCCAGCAGCCAGGGACTAGCAGTTGGCTACAATGAGCAGTTCTTC	CASSQGLAVGYNEQFF
TRBV7-9	TRBD1	.	TRBJ1-1	TGTGCCAGCAGCTACGGACAGGGGGCTTACACTGAAGCTTTCTTT	CASSYGQGAYTEAFF
TRBV6-5	.	.	TRBJ1-1	TGTGCCAGCGAGGACAGTTTGGGGAACACTGAAGCTTTCTTT	CASEDSLGNTEAFF
TRBV6-4	TRBD2	few	TRBJ2-3	TGTGCCAGCAGTAGCGGGGGGTCCCCCACAGATACGCAGTATTTT	CASSSGGSPTDTQYF
TRBV5-5	.	.	TRBJ1-3	TGTGCCAGCAGCTTACGGGGGACCGTTTCTGGAAACACCATATATTTT	CASSLRGTVSGNTIYF
TRBV29-1	TRBD1	once	TRBJ2-5	TGCAGCGTTCCGGGACAGACGGGATCGGCGGGAGAGACCCAGTACTTC	CSVPGQTGSAGETQYF
TRBV5-5	TRBD2	.	TRBJ2-1	TGTGCCAGCAGGAGGACGGGAGGAGGACACAATGAGCAGTTCTTC	CASRRTGGGHNEQFF
TRBV4-1	TRBD2	.	TRBJ2-7	TGCGCCAGCAGCCAAGGTTCTAGCGGGAGGGGGTCGTACGAGCAGTACTTC	CASSQGSSGRGSYEQYF
TRBV28	TRBD2	.	TRBJ2-1	TGTGCCAGCACCCCTGGACTAGGATTCATCAATGAGCAGTTCTTC	CASTPGLGFINEQFF
TRBV4-1	.	.	TRBJ1-2	TGCGCCAGCAGCCGGACTGAGGGGGGGACGCGCCGGGGCTACACCTTC	CASSRTEGGTRRGYTF
TRBV29-1	.	.	TRBJ2-5	TGCAGCGTCACGGTCCCCCGGGAGACCCAGTACTTC	CSVTVPRETQYF
TRBV19	TRBD1	.	TRBJ2-1	TGTGCCAGTCAACCGGGACAGGGTGACGATGAGCAGTTCTTC	CASQPGQGDDEQFF
TRBV6-5	.	.	TRBJ2-1	TGTGCCAGCAGTATGAGGGAGCAGTTCTTC	CASSMREQFF
TRBV9	TRBD2	once	TRBJ2-7	TGTGCCAGCAGCCCCGGGACTAGCGCCTCCTACGAGCAGTACTTC	CASSPGTSASYEQYF
TRBV18	TRBD2	.	TRBJ2-1	TGTGCCAGCTCACCCTACCTAGCGGGAGAGGGAAATGAGCAGTTCTTC	CASSPYLAGEGNEQFF
TRBV9	TRBD2	once	TRBJ2-1	TGTGCCAGCAGTGCACAACTAGCGGGAGGAGCCTACAATGAGCAGTTCTTC	CASSAQLAGGAYNEQFF
TRBV7-9	TRBD1	.	TRBJ2-3	TGTGCCAGCAGTAGGGACAGGGGAGCAGATACGCAGTATTTT	CASSRDRGADTQYF
TRBV18	.	.	TRBJ2-2	TGTGCCAGCTCACTCGACAGGTACACCGGGGAGCTGTTTTTT	CASSLDRYTGELFF
TRBV5-1	TRBD1	.	TRBJ2-2	TGCGCCAGCAGCGGGGGACAGGGGTTAAACACCGGGGAGCTGTTTTTT	CASSGGQGLNTGELFF
TRBV19	TRBD1	.	TRBJ1-5	TGTGCCAGCCGGGACAGGGGGTTACAGCCCCAGCATTTT	CASRDRGLQPQHF
TRBV10-1	TRBD2	.	TRBJ2-5	TGCGCCAGCAGTGAGGGACTAGAAGCCGAGACCCAGTACTTC	CASSEGLEAETQYF
TRBV14	TRBD2	.	TRBJ2-1	TGTGCCAGCTCCTCTAGCGGGAGAAATGAGCAGTTCTTC	CASSSSGRNEQFF
TRBV19	.	.	TRBJ2-1	TGTGCCAGTAGTACCGCTGGGGGGGGGCGCCACAATGAGCAGTTCTTC	CASSTAGGGRHNEQFF
TRBV28	TRBD1	.	TRBJ1-1	TGTGCCAGCAGTTTTGATTCAGACAGGGACGTAATGAACACTGAAGCTTTCTTT	CASSFDSDRDVMNTEAFF
TRBV4-3	.	.	TRBJ2-3	TGCGCCAGCAGCCAGGGCTTACTGGGTACGCAGTATTTT	CASSQGLLGTQYF
TRBV27	TRBD1	.	TRBJ1-2	TGTGCCAGCAGTCCAGACAGGGGGCCGGGAAATGGCTACACCTTC	CASSPDRGPGNGYTF
TRBV5-1	TRBD1	few	TRBJ2-7	TGCGCCAGCAGCTTAGGACAGGAGTACGAGCAGTACTTC	CASSLGQEYEQYF
TRBV6-2/TRBV6-3	TRBD1	.	TRBJ1-5	TGTGCCAGCAGTTCCCTCCGGGACAGGGGGCGCGGGCAGCCCCAGCATTTT	CASSSLRDRGRGQPQHF
TRBV7-8	.	once	TRBJ1-2	TGTGCCAGCAGCTTAGTTACCCCCAGGGATATTAACTATGGCTACACCTTC	CASSLVTPRDINYGYTF
TRBV2	.	.	TRBJ1-2	TGTGCCAGTACAGGGCTTAACTATGGCTACACCTTC	CASTGLNYGYTF
TRBV12-3/TRBV12-4	.	.	TRBJ1-2	TGTGCCAGCAGTTTACAGGGAACCTATGGCTACACCTTC	CASSLQGTYGYTF
TRBV7-9	TRBD1	.	TRBJ2-7	TGTGCCAGCAGCTTAGAGGGGGACAGTCTTAACCCGTTTTACGAGCAGTACTTC	CASSLEGDSLNPFYEQYF
TRBV28	TRBD1	.	TRBJ2-5	TGTGCCAGCAGGTTACCACCCCATAGGGGACAGAAAGAGACCCAGTACTTC	CASRLPPHRGQKETQYF
TRBV7-6	TRBD2	.	TRBJ2-7	TGTGCCAGCAGCTTAGGGTTAGCGGGAGGTTACGAGCAGTACTTC	CASSLGLAGGYEQYF
TRBV28	.	.	TRBJ1-1	TGTGCCAGCACATCAGGTCACACTGAAGCTTTCTTT	CASTSGHTEAFF
TRBV23-1	TRBD1	.	TRBJ1-5	TGCGCCAGCAGTCAATCAAGTTTTTTCAGGCGACGGGACAGGGACCCTTATAGCAATCAGCCCCAGCATTTT	CASSQSSFFRRRDRDPYSNQPQHF
TRBV3-1/TRBV3-2	TRBD1	.	TRBJ1-2	TGTGCCAGCTCTTCAGGGGGCGACTATGGCTACACCTTC	CASSSGGDYGYTF
TRBV4-2	.	.	TRBJ2-7	TGTGCCAGCAGCCGAAATAGCGGGACAGGGTCATACGAGCAGTACTTC	CASSRNSGTGSYEQYF
TRBV2	.	.	TRBJ2-7	TGTGCCAGTAGAGCTTCACAGGGCTCCTACGAGCAGTACTTC	CASRASQGSYEQYF